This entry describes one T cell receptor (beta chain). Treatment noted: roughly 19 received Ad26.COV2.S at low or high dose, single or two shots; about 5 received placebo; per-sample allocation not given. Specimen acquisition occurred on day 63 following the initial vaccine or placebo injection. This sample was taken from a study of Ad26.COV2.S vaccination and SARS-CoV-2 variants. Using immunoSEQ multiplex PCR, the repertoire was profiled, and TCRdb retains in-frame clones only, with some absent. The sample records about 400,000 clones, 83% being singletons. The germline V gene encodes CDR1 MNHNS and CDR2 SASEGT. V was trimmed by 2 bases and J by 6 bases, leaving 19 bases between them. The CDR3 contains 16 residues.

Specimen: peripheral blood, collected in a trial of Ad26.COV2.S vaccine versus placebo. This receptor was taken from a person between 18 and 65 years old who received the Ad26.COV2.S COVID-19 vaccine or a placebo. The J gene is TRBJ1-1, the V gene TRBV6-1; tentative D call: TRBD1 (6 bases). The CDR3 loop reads CASSELFWDKGAEAFF. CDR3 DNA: TGTGCCAGCAGTGAACTATTTTGGGACAAGGGCGCTGAAGCTTTCTTT.